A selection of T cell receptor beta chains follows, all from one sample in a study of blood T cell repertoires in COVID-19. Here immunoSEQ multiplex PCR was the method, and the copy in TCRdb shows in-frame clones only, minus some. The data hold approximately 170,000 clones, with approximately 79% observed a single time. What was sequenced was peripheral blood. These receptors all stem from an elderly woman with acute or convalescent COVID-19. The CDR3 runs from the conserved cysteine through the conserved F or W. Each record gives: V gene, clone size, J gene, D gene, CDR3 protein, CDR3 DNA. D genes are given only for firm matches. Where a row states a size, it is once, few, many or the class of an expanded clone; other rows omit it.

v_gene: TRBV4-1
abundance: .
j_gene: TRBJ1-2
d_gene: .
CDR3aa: CASSQEAGANYGYTF
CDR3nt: TGCGCCAGCAGCCAAGAAGCAGGGGCTAACTATGGCTACACCTTC

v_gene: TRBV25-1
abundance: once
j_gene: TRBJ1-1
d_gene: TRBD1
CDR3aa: CASSDYRGTEAFF
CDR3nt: TGTGCCAGCAGTGACTACAGGGGGACTGAAGCTTTCTTT

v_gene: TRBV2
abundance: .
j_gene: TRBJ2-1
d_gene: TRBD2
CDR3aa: CASSQLLAGVRDEQFF
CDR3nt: TGTGCCAGCAGTCAACTCCTAGCGGGAGTTCGTGATGAGCAGTTCTTC

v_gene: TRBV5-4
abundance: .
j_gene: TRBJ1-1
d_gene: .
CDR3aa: CASSLGTVTAFF
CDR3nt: TGTGCCAGCAGCTTGGGGACAGTCACTGCTTTCTTT

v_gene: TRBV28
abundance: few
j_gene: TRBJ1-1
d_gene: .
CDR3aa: CASSLGGGTEAFF
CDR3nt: TGTGCCAGCAGTTTAGGGGGAGGCACTGAAGCTTTCTTT

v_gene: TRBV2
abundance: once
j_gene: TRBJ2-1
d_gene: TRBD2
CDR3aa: CASSTSGRLSEQFF
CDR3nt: TGTGCCAGCTCAACTAGCGGGAGGTTGAGTGAGCAGTTCTTC

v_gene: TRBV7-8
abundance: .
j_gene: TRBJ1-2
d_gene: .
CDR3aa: CASSLTSNYGYTF
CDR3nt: TGTGCCAGCAGCCTTACATCCAACTATGGCTACACCTTC

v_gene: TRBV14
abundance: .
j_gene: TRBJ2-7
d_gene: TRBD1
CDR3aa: CASSRNKSKPGQRLYEQYF
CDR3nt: TGTGCCAGCAGTCGAAATAAATCAAAACCGGGACAGAGACTCTACGAGCAGTACTTC

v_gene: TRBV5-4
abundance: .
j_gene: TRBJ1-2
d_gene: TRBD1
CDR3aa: CASSEDREANYGYTF
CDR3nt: TGTGCCAGCAGCGAGGACAGGGAGGCTAACTATGGCTACACCTTC

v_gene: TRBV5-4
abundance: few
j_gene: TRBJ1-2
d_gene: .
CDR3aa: CASSSQGRLNYGYTF
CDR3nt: TGTGCCAGCAGCTCCCAGGGGCGGCTTAACTATGGCTACACCTTC

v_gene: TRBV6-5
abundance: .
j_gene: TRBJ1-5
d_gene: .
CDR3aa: CASSPNPGGNQPQHF
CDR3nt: TGTGCCAGCAGTCCCAACCCAGGGGGCAATCAGCCCCAGCATTTT

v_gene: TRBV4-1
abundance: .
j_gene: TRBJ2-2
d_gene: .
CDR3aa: CASSQESLAMNTGELFF
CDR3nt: TGCGCCAGCAGCCAAGAAAGTCTAGCGATGAACACCGGGGAGCTGTTTTTT

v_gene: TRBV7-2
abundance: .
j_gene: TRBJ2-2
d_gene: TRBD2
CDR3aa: CASSLVRLAGSLGELFF
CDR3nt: TGTGCCAGCAGCTTAGTTCGACTAGCGGGATCCCTCGGGGAGCTGTTTTTT

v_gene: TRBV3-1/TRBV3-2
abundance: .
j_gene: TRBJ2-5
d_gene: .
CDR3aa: CASSQAREGLSEETQYF
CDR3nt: TGTGCCAGCAGCCAAGCGAGAGAGGGCTTATCTGAGGAGACCCAGTACTTC

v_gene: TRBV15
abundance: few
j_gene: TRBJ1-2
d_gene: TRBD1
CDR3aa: CATSRDTGTGLAGYTF
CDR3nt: TGTGCCACCAGCAGGGACACCGGGACAGGGTTAGCTGGCTACACCTTC

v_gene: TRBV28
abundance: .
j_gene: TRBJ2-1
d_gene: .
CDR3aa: CASSFEGKDNEQFF
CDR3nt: TGTGCCAGCAGTTTTGAGGGAAAGGACAATGAGCAGTTCTTC

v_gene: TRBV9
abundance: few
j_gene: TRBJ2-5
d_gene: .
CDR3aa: CASSTDPRRGETQYF
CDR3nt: TGTGCCAGCAGCACCGACCCCAGAAGGGGAGAGACCCAGTACTTC

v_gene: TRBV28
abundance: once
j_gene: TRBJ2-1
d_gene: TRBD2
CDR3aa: CATWTSGSNEQFF
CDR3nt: TGTGCCACCTGGACTAGCGGGAGCAATGAGCAGTTCTTC

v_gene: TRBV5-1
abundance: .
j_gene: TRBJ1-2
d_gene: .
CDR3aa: CASSLESGRYGYTF
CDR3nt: TGCGCCAGCAGCTTGGAGTCAGGGCGCTATGGCTACACCTTC

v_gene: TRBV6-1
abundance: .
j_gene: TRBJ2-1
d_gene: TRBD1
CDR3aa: CASSEAAVGGRAGSYNEQFF
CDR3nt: TGTGCCAGCAGTGAGGCCGCAGTAGGGGGCAGGGCGGGCTCCTACAATGAGCAGTTCTTC

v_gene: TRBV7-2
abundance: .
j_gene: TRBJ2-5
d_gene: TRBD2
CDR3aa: CASSNRRGGRETQYF
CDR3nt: TGTGCCAGCAGCAATCGTCGGGGGGGCCGGGAGACCCAGTACTTC

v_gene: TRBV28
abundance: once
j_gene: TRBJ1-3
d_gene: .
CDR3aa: CASTPGGNTIYF
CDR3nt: TGTGCCAGCACCCCAGGGGGAAACACCATATATTTT

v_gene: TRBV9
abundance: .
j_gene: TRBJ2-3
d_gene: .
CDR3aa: CASSVESLDTQYF
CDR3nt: TGTGCCAGCAGCGTAGAATCACTAGATACGCAGTATTTT

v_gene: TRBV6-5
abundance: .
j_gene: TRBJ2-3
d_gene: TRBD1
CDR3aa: CASRPGQGASDTQYF
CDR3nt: TGTGCCAGCAGACCAGGACAGGGGGCCTCAGATACGCAGTATTTT

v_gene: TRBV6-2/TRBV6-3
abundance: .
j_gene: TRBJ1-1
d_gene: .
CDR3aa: CASSYFQDTEAFF
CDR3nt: TGTGCCAGCAGTTACTTTCAGGACACTGAAGCTTTCTTT

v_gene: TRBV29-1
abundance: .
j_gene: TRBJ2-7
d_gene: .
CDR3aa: CSVEDVRNYEQYF
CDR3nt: TGCAGCGTTGAAGATGTGCGAAACTACGAGCAGTACTTC